This T cell receptor (beta chain) stems from a study of T-cell memory formation after mild COVID-19. Notes on the study in general: Pre-infection memory held some responding clones, suggesting pre-existing cross-reactive T cells responded.

CDR3 size: 18 residues. The germline gives CDR1 LGHDT, CDR2 YNNKEL (reference sequence). Trimming at V came to 3 bases and at J to 2 bases, leaving 13 bases not matched to a gene. From 5'RACE with constant-segment primers came TCR alpha and TCR beta cDNA libraries that carried sample barcodes and UMIs. TCRdb analysed the 5' RACE reads with MiXCR anew, one entry per CDR3 protein. The top ten clones hold about 8.1% of a sample with about 560,000 distinct CDR3 sequences, approximately 15% of them seen once. This clonotype has just a few counts. Its antigen is not known. The clonotype was recovered from an adult woman who had mild COVID-19 (a few samples of this study predate the infection). Cell type and time point are not known. The V gene is TRBV3-1, the J gene TRBJ1-5; 7 bases line up with TRBD1. Material: PBMCs or a T cell subset sorted from them (not recorded which). CDR3 sequence reads: CASSHHLGTVWGNQPQHF. DNA for the CDR3: TGTGCCAGCAGCCATCATCTCGGGACAGTGTGGGGCAATCAGCCCCAGCATTTT.